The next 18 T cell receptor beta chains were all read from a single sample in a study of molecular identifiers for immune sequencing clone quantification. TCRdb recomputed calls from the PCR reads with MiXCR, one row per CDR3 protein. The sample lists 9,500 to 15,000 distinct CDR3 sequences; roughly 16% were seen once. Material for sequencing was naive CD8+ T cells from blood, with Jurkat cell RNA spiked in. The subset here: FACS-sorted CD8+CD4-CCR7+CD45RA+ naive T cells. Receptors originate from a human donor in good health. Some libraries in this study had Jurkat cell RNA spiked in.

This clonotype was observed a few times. The CDR3 DNA follows: TGTGCCAGCAGTGTAGTCCGTCCCTATGGCTACACCTTC. Translating it yields CASSVVRPYGYTF. The chain employs TRBV6-4 and TRBJ1-2; D uncertain. This CDR3 has 13 amino acids. CDR1 is MRHNA, CDR2 SNTAGT, per germline. Trimming removed 4 bases at V and 4 bases at J, with 10 bases between.

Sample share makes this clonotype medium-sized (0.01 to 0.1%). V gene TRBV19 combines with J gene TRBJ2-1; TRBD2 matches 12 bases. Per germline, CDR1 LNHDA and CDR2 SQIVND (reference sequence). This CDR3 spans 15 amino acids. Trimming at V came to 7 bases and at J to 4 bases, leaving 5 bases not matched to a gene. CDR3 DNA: TGTGCCAGTACGTGGACTAGCGGGATTTACAATGAGCAGTTCTTC. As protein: CASTWTSGIYNEQFF.

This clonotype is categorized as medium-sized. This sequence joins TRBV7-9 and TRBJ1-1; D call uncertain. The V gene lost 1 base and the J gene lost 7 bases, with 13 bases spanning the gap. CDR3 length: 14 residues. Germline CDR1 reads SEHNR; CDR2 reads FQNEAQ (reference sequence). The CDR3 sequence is CASSLVQITLEAFF. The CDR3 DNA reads TGTGCCAGCAGCTTAGTTCAGATTACACTTGAAGCTTTCTTT.

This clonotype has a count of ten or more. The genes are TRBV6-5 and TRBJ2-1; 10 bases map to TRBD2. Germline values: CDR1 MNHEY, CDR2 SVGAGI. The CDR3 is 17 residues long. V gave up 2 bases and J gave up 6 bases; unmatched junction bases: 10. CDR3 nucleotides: TGTGCCAGCAGTTACGTTCTAGCGGGAGAGGTGTCCAATGAGCAGTTCTTC. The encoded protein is CASSYVLAGEVSNEQFF.

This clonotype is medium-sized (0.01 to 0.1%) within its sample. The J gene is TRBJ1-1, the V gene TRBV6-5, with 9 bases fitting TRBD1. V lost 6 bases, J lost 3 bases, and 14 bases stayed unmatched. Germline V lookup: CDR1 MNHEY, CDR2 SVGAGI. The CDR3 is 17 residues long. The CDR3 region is CASSQNRGRPSDTEAFF. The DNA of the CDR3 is TGTGCCAGCAGCCAGAACAGGGGGCGCCCCTCGGACACTGAAGCTTTCTTT.

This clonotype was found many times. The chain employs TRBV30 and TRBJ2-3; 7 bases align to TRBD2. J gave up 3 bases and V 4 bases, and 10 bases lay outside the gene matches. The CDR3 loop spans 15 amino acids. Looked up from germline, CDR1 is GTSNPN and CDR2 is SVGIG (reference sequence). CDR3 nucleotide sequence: TGTGCCTGGATGCTAGAAGGCGGGAGAACAGATACGCAGTATTTT. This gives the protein CAWMLEGGRTDTQYF.

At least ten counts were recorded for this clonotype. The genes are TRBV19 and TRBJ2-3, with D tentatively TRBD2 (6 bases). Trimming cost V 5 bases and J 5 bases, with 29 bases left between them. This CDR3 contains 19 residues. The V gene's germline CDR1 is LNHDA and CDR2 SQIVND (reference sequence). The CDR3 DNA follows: TGTGCCAGTAGTCCTCGGTCGAGGGTGTACGGGAGTATTGGAGATACGCAGTATTTT. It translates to CASSPRSRVYGSIGDTQYF.

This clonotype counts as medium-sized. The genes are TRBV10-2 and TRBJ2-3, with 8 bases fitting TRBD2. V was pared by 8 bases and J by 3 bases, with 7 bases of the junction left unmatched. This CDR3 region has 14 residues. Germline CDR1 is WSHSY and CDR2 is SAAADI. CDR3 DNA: TGCGCCAGCGCGGGACTAGAGGAAACAGATACGCAGTATTTT. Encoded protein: CASAGLEETDTQYF.

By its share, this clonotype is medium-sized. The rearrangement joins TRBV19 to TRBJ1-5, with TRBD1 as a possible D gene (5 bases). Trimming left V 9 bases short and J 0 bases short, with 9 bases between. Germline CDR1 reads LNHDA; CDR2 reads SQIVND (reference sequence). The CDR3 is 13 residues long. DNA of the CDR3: TGTGCCAGCGGGGGGAATAGCAATCAGCCCCAGCATTTT. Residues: CASGGNSNQPQHF.

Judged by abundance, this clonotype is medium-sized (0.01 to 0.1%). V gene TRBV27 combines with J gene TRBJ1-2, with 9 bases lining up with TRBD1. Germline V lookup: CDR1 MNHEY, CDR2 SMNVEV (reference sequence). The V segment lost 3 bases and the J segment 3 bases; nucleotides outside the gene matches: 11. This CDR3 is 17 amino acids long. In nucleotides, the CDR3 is TGTGCCAGCAGTTTCGGGACAGGGTTTGGTAGAGACTATGGCTACACCTTC. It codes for CASSFGTGFGRDYGYTF.

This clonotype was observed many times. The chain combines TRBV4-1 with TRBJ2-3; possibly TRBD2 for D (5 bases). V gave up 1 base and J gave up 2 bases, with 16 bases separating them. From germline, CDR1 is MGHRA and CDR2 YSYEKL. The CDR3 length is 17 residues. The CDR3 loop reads CASSQVGLAVNTDTQYF. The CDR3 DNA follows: TGCGCCAGCAGCCAAGTGGGTCTAGCTGTAAACACAGATACGCAGTATTTT.

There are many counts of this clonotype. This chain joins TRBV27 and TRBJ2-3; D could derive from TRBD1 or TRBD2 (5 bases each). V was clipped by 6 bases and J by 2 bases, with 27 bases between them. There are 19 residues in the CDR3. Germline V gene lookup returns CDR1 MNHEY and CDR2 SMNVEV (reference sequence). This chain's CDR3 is CASSDIKSGTQVFTDTQYF. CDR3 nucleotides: TGTGCCAGCAGCGATATAAAGTCCGGGACCCAAGTATTCACAGATACGCAGTATTTT.

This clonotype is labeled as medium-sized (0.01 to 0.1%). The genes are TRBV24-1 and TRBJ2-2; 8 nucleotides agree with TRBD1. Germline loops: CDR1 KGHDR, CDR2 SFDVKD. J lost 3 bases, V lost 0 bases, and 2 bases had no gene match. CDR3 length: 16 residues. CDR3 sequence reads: CATSDLPGGDTGELFF. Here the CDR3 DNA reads TGTGCCACCAGTGATTTGCCAGGGGGCGACACCGGGGAGCTGTTTTTT.

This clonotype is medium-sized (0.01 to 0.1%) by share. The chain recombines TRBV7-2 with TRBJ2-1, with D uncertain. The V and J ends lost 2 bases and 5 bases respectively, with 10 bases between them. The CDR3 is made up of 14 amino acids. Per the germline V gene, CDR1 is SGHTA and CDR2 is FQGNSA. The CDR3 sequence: CASSLYSGHNEQFF. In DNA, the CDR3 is TGTGCCAGCAGCTTATATTCGGGTCACAATGAGCAGTTCTTC.

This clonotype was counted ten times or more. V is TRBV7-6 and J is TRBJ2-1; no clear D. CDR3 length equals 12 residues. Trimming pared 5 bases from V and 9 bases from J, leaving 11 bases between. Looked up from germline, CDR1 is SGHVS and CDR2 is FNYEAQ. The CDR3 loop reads CASSHESGEQFF. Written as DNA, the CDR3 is TGTGCCAGCAGCCACGAGTCCGGTGAGCAGTTCTTC.

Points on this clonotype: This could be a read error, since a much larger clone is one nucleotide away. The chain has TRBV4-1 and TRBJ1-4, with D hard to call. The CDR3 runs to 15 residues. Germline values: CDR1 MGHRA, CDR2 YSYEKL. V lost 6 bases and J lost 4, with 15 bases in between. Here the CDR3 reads CASRGRPSLNEKLFF. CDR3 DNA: TGCGCCAGCAGGGGTAGGCCTTCCCTTAATGAAAAACTGTTTTTT.

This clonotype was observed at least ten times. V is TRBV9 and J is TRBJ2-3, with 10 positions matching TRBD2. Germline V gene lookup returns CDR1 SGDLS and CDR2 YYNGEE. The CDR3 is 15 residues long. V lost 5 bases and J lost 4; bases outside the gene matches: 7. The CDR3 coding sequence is TGTGCCAGCAGTAAAACTAGCGGGATGGCAGATACGCAGTATTTT. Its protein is CASSKTSGMADTQYF.

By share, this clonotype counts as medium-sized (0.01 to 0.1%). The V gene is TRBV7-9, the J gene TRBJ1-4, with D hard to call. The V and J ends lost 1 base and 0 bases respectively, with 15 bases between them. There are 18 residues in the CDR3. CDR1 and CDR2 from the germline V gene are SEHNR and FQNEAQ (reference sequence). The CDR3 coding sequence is TGTGCCAGCAGCTTAGGAGGTTTCGGACCTTCAACTAATGAAAAACTGTTTTTT. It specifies CASSLGGFGPSTNEKLFF.